Reported below is one T cell receptor beta chain. The data derive from a study of regulatory T cells in long-lasting Graves disease. The CDR3 contains 13 residues. V was cut by 7 bases and J by 3 bases, with 12 bases left in between. Time point meaning: persistent/refractory GD, antithyroid drugs over 5 years with positive TRAb. After RNA was extracted from PBMCs, the TCR library was made from it. According to the study, TCR beta libraries were built with iRepertoire HTBI primers and CDR3-region Arm-PCR. TCRdb processed the multiplex PCR reads anew with MiXCR; each CDR3 protein has one entry. The data show roughly 430,000 distinct CDR3 sequences, roughly 21% seen once.

The TCR was taken from a female donor with Graves disease. The material sequenced was peripheral blood mononuclear cells (PBMCs), taken when the disease was refractory, from a patient treated with antithyroid drugs. The V call is TRBV12-3 or TRBV12-4, the J call TRBJ2-5, with D hard to call. Here the CDR3 reads CASNTAAEETQYF. CDR3 coding DNA: TGTGCCAGCAACACGGCGGCGGAAGAGACCCAGTACTTC.